This is a list of T cell receptor beta chains from one sample in a study of cytomegalovirus exposure and HLA in healthy donors. Repertoires were generated with immunoSEQ multiplex PCR, while TCRdb's copy carries only in-frame clones and drops some. The table records about 140,000 clones, approximately 78% of them present only once. Sequences were obtained from PBMCs. These TCRs come from a female donor in good health and CMV-seronegative. Each CDR3 is given without its conserved first and last residue.

V gene: TRBV7-9; CDR3 protein: ASSQRQGLNEQY
V gene: TRBV7-8; CDR3 protein: ASSGDLGLYNEQF
V gene: TRBV5-6; CDR3 protein: ASSQDNKGYYGYT
V gene: TRBV6-1; CDR3 protein: ASSGLGRVNTEAF
V gene: TRBV18; CDR3 protein: ASSLQEQETQY
V gene: TRBV6-1; CDR3 protein: ASSELRTSGRIGANVLT
V gene: TRBV5-4; CDR3 protein: ASSLPRQGGSTDTQY
V gene: TRBV5-1; CDR3 protein: ASSSGLAPDTQY
V gene: TRBV19; CDR3 protein: ASSIDRHGTDTQY
V gene: TRBV28; CDR3 protein: ASSFGRGPVNTEAF
V gene: TRBV7-2; CDR3 protein: ASSSRGLAVQETQY
V gene: TRBV6-5; CDR3 protein: ASSDFTGLDTQY
V gene: TRBV6-5; CDR3 protein: ASSRTGGRGYT
V gene: TRBV5-6; CDR3 protein: ASSLSGWQGVGETQY
V gene: TRBV2; CDR3 protein: ASSEATFAAVVGEQY
V gene: TRBV15; CDR3 protein: ATSTDRSVSYEQY
V gene: TRBV6-5; CDR3 protein: ASRMTGDYGYT
V gene: TRBV5-1; CDR3 protein: ASRSGQGMGNTIY
V gene: TRBV30; CDR3 protein: AWSVTRNNEQF
V gene: TRBV5-1; CDR3 protein: ASGVAGGLYNEQF
V gene: TRBV13; CDR3 protein: ASSLSRHNSSSYEQY
V gene: TRBV4-1; CDR3 protein: ASSQPGQGNQPQH
V gene: TRBV7-9; CDR3 protein: ASRGQTYEQY
V gene: TRBV6-1; CDR3 protein: ASSQLRSYEQY
V gene: TRBV9; CDR3 protein: ASSFQSSGANVLT
V gene: TRBV4-1; CDR3 protein: ASSRSGGGTGELF
V gene: TRBV5-1; CDR3 protein: ASTDDRVGEKLF
V gene: TRBV6-6; CDR3 protein: ASRIQGKNGYT
V gene: TRBV29-1; CDR3 protein: SARDRGRQETQY
V gene: TRBV4-1; CDR3 protein: ASSQSTGGSYEQY
V gene: TRBV7-2; CDR3 protein: ASSLAGQNNEKLF
V gene: TRBV2; CDR3 protein: ASGGDHRETQY
V gene: TRBV7-8; CDR3 protein: ASSAAGGAEGNQPQH
V gene: TRBV19; CDR3 protein: ASSSRGYYQPQH
V gene: TRBV7-9; CDR3 protein: ASSLRTGGSYEQY
V gene: TRBV18; CDR3 protein: ASSPDRNSGNTIY
V gene: TRBV30; CDR3 protein: AWWRRPDTQY
V gene: TRBV5-6; CDR3 protein: ASSPYRLNTEAF
V gene: TRBV7-9; CDR3 protein: ASSFRAGGVADTQY
V gene: TRBV7-8; CDR3 protein: ASSYTTAFSAESF
V gene: TRBV6-5; CDR3 protein: ASSGSTGIYGYT
V gene: TRBV19; CDR3 protein: ASSPDPGTGGYEQY
V gene: TRBV5-6; CDR3 protein: ASSLVYGDGYT
V gene: TRBV19; CDR3 protein: ASSKGQSTDTQY
V gene: TRBV15; CDR3 protein: ATSLLGHTEAF
V gene: TRBV19; CDR3 protein: ASRGTGAYSNQPQH
V gene: TRBV28; CDR3 protein: ASSLRPRGNSPLH
V gene: TRBV5-1; CDR3 protein: ASSLVESGELF
V gene: TRBV6-6; CDR3 protein: ASSYPDRGGQY
V gene: TRBV4-3; CDR3 protein: ASSQERLAGGLAKNIQY
V gene: TRBV28; CDR3 protein: ASSPRGQPNYGYT
V gene: TRBV28; CDR3 protein: ASSYSGISYT
V gene: TRBV19; CDR3 protein: ASSLARQPQH
V gene: TRBV27; CDR3 protein: ASSPRTGQGYDTEAF